Each of the 10 T cell receptor beta chains below was sequenced from the same sample in a study of cytomegalovirus exposure and HLA in healthy donors. The PCR contained 60 Vbeta and 13 Jbeta primers. The method was immunoSEQ multiplex PCR; TCRdb's version includes in-frame clones alone and lacks a portion of them. Seen here are under 250,000 clones, roughly 79% observed once, and the top ten hold less than 2%. Sample: PBMCs. These TCRs come from a male donor in good health and CMV-seronegative.

The chain combines TRBV5-1 with TRBJ2-7; D unclear. V lost 4 bases, J lost 2 bases, and 19 bases lay in between. Germline V gene lookup returns CDR1 SGHRS and CDR2 YFSETQ. The CDR3 length is 16 residues. CDR3 protein: CASSPGTLEAAYEQYF. In nucleotides, the CDR3 is TGCGCCAGCAGCCCCGGAACTCTAGAGGCAGCCTACGAGCAGTACTTC.

This chain joins TRBV30 and TRBJ2-7; 7 bases fit TRBD1. The CDR3 consists of 13 residues. V dropped 3 bases and J dropped 7; count of bases not matched to a gene: 9. Germline loops: CDR1 GTSNPN, CDR2 SVGIG (reference sequence). CDR3 nucleotides: TGTGCCTGGAGGGGGGACAGACACAGGGAGCAGTACTTC. Translated, it gives CAWRGDRHREQYF.

Written as DNA, the CDR3 is TGTGCCAGCAGCTACAGCGGGGCCCAGGCCCAGTACTTC. This gives the protein CASSYSGAQAQYF. The rearrangement joins TRBV7-3 to TRBJ2-5, with TRBD2 identical over 7 bases. CDR3 length: 13 residues. Trimming at V came to 4 bases and at J to 9 bases, leaving 8 bases not matched to a gene. CDR1 is SGHTA, CDR2 FQGTGA, per germline.

This chain uses TRBV25-1 with TRBJ1-1; D might be TRBD1 (5 bases). CDR3 length: 15 residues. Germline values: CDR1 MGHDK, CDR2 SYGVNS. V lost 4 bases, J lost 1 base, and 13 bases lay in between. The CDR3 spells CASSADSVSNTEAFF. CDR3 DNA: TGTGCCAGCAGTGCCGACAGCGTCTCGAACACTGAAGCTTTCTTT.

The rearrangement joins TRBV10-3 to TRBJ1-1; the D is unclear. The CDR3 has 13 residues. Trimming cost V 3 bases and J 4 bases, with 9 bases left between them. Looked up from germline, CDR1 is ENHRY and CDR2 is SYGVKD. The CDR3, as DNA: TGTGCCATCAGTGAAGTGCAGGCCACTGAAGCTTTCTTT. It codes for CAISEVQATEAFF.

The genes are TRBV30 and TRBJ1-1; D possibly corresponds to TRBD1 (5 bases). V lost 1 base to trimming and J lost 3 bases, with 18 bases between them. Germline loops: CDR1 GTSNPN, CDR2 SVGIG (reference sequence). The CDR3 length is 16 residues. CDR3: CAWSEVAAGGDTEAFF. CDR3 nucleotides: TGTGCCTGGAGTGAGGTGGCAGCCGGGGGGGACACTGAAGCTTTCTTT.

This clone was counted between two and nine times. The chain has TRBV19 and TRBJ1-2; no reliable D call. From germline, CDR1 is LNHDA and CDR2 SQIVND (reference sequence). The CDR3 totals 14 residues. Trimming pared 5 bases from V and 0 bases from J, leaving 10 bases between. The CDR3 sequence is CASSVQIANYGYTF. Written as DNA, the CDR3 is TGTGCCAGTAGTGTACAGATAGCTAACTATGGCTACACCTTC.

The rearrangement links TRBV4-2 to TRBJ2-3; 7 positions agree with TRBD1. The CDR3 extends over 15 amino acids. V dropped 3 bases and J dropped 3; count of bases not matched to a gene: 6. CDR1 is LGHNA, CDR2 YNFKEQ, per germline. The CDR3 loop is CASSHDREGTDTQYF. Here the CDR3 DNA reads TGTGCCAGCAGCCATGACAGGGAAGGGACAGATACGCAGTATTTT.

J is TRBJ1-1 and V is TRBV6-1; TRBD1 might be the D (6 bases). Germline V lookup: CDR1 MNHNS, CDR2 SASEGT. CDR3 length: 13 amino acids. V was pared by 1 base and J by 6 bases, with 9 bases between. The DNA of the CDR3 is TGTGCCAGCAGTGAAGGGCGGGGGCCTGAAGCTTTCTTT. Protein product: CASSEGRGPEAFF.

The chain joins TRBV30 to TRBJ2-5; 11 bases align to TRBD2. Trimming at V came to 1 base and at J to 3 bases, leaving 4 bases not matched to a gene. Germline CDR1 reads GTSNPN; CDR2 reads SVGIG (reference sequence). This CDR3 is 15 amino acids long. The chain's CDR3 is CAWSELAGAEETQYF. As DNA, the CDR3 is TGTGCCTGGAGTGAACTAGCGGGAGCCGAAGAGACCCAGTACTTC.